These 13 T cell receptor beta chains share one sample of origin, sequenced in a study of beta chain features in type 1 diabetes. General observations from the study: Moderately but significantly shorter TCRB CDR3s were found in Type 1 diabetes patients in all four CD4+ subsets.

These receptors have no known antigen. Expressed TCRB transcripts were sequenced, since all the RNA that had been isolated was reverse transcribed. The data were produced by immunoSEQ multiplex PCR, yet TCRdb's version contains in-frame clones alone and is incomplete. The data contain under 300,000 clones, about 20% of them singletons. What was sequenced was naive CD4+ T cells from blood. The receptors originated from a woman aged 35 to 49 with type 1 diabetes.

This chain uses TRBV5-1 with TRBJ1-1; no clear D gene. CDR1 and CDR2 (germline): SGHRS, YFSETQ. The V end lost 2 bases, the J end lost 4 bases, and 12 bases lay between the germline ends. This CDR3 is 14 amino acids long. CDR3 loop: CASSLNGLGTEAFF. In DNA form, the CDR3 reads TGCGCCAGCAGCTTAAACGGGTTGGGCACTGAAGCTTTCTTT.

The chain has TRBV9 and TRBJ2-2, with TRBD1 matching 12 bases. Germline loops: CDR1 SGDLS, CDR2 YYNGEE. The CDR3 has 18 amino acids. With V trimmed by 3 bases and J by 7 bases, 13 bases remained unmatched. This CDR3 reads CASSAREGTGGFHGELFF. CDR3 DNA sequence: TGTGCCAGCAGCGCCCGGGAGGGGACAGGGGGCTTCCACGGGGAGCTGTTTTTT. Based on the CDR3 plus reference TRBV9 and TRBJ2-2, the full variable domain is DSGVTQTPKHLITATGQRVTLRCSPRSGDLSVYWYQQSLDQGLQFLIQYYNGEERAKGNILERFSAQQFPDLHSELNLSSLELGDSALYFCASSAREGTGGFHGELFFGEGSRLTVL.

CDR3 amino acids: CSGGTVSTEAFF. As DNA, the CDR3 is TGCAGCGGCGGGACAGTCAGCACTGAAGCTTTCTTT. The chain uses TRBV29-1 and TRBJ1-1, with 7 nucleotides matching TRBD1. In germline, CDR1 is SQVTM, CDR2 ANQGSEA. The CDR3 totals 12 residues. The V gene end was trimmed by 7 bases and the J gene end by 4 bases; junction bases not matched to a gene: 6.

This clone came up a few times. This chain joins TRBV9 and TRBJ2-5; D gene unclear. The V and J ends lost 5 bases and 4 bases respectively, with 15 bases between them. Germline assignment: CDR1 SGDLS and CDR2 YYNGEE. The CDR3 loop spans 14 amino acids. The CDR3 DNA is TGTGCCAGCAGTCCCCCCGGTTCCCGAGAGACCCAGTACTTC. This gives the protein CASSPPGSRETQYF.

The V and J genes are TRBV29-1 and TRBJ2-5; TRBD1 agrees at 8 bases. The closer fit of TRBJ2-7 to the DNA end suggests the J call may be wrong. The CDR3 loop spans 12 amino acids. Germline V gives CDR1 SQVTM, CDR2 ANQGSEA. CDR3 protein: CSAARQGNEQYF. CDR3 DNA: TGCAGCGCCGCCAGACAGGGGAACGAGCAGTACTTC.

This chain links TRBV18 with TRBJ2-1; tentatively, D is TRBD1 (6 bases). CDR1 and CDR2 (germline): KGHSH, LQKENI. V lost 0 bases and J lost 7, with 13 bases in between. The CDR3 consists of 15 residues. CDR3 sequence: CASSPPNREENEQFF. CDR3 nucleotides: TGTGCCAGCTCACCACCTAACAGGGAAGAGAATGAGCAGTTCTTC.

V is TRBV5-5 and J is TRBJ2-5; tentative D call: TRBD2 (6 bases). The CDR3 covers 14 residues. The germline V gene encodes CDR1 SGHKS and CDR2 YYEKEE (reference sequence). Trimming cost V 4 bases and J 1 base, with 11 bases left between them. CDR3 in amino acids: CASSKGLLQETQYF. The CDR3 nucleotides read TGTGCCAGCAGCAAAGGACTACTCCAAGAGACCCAGTACTTC.

The V and J genes are TRBV11-2 and TRBJ2-5; tentative D call: TRBD2 (6 bases). CDR1 and CDR2 from the germline V gene are SGHAT and FQNNGV. The CDR3 runs to 13 residues. V was shortened by 3 bases and J by 5 bases, with 10 bases between the two germline ends. The CDR3 sequence: CASSFPGGETQYF. The CDR3 DNA reads as TGTGCCAGCAGCTTCCCTGGGGGGGAGACCCAGTACTTC.

This clone was observed a few times. For the CDR3, the DNA is TGTGCCAGCAGCCAGATGGACATCTCCTATGGCTACACCTTC. Its protein product is CASSQMDISYGYTF. V and J are TRBV5-4 and TRBJ1-2; D may be TRBD1 (5 bases). This CDR3 is 14 amino acids long. Trimming stripped 4 bases from V and 4 bases from J, with 14 bases between. CDR1 and CDR2 (germline): SGHNT, YYREEE (reference sequence).

The V and J genes are TRBV5-1 and TRBJ2-1; 7 nucleotides agree with TRBD2. J gave up 8 bases and V 0 bases, and 8 bases lay outside the gene matches. This CDR3 is 15 amino acids long. Germline V CDR1 and CDR2: SGHRS, YFSETQ. CDR3 loop: CASSLGTRKWDEQFF. In DNA form, the CDR3 reads TGCGCCAGCAGCTTGGGGACTAGGAAATGGGATGAGCAGTTCTTC. Combining the CDR3 with reference TRBV5-1 and TRBJ2-1 gives the whole variable domain KAGVTQTPRYLIKTRGQQVTLSCSPISGHRSVSWYQQTPGQGLQFLFEYFSETQRNKGNFPGRFSGRQFSNSRSEMNVSTLELGDSALYLCASSLGTRKWDEQFFGPGTRLTVL.

This clone came up a few times. At the DNA level, this CDR3 is encoded by other sequences in the same sample as well. V usage is TRBV30 and J usage is TRBJ1-5; D is unclear. In germline, CDR1 is GTSNPN, CDR2 SVGIG (reference sequence). This CDR3 region has 13 residues. V was clipped by 0 bases and J by 2 bases, with 5 bases between them. In DNA, the CDR3 is TGTGCCTGGAGTGTCCAGGGCAATCAGCCCCAGCATTTT. It yields the protein CAWSVQGNQPQHF.

This chain's CDR3 is CASSPRGQGGTGELFF. CDR3 nucleotides: TGTGCCAGCTCACCACGCGGACAGGGAGGCACCGGGGAGCTGTTTTTT. This chain connects TRBV18 to TRBJ2-2, with 8 bases that match TRBD1. The V segment lost 1 base and the J segment 4 bases; nucleotides outside the gene matches: 5. This CDR3 is built from 16 residues. Germline CDR1 is KGHSH and CDR2 is LQKENI.

The chain is built from TRBV6-6 and TRBJ1-1; 10 positions agree with TRBD1. This CDR3 region has 14 residues. The germline V gene encodes CDR1 MNHNY and CDR2 SVGAGI (reference sequence). Trimming at V came to 0 bases and at J to 6 bases, leaving 1 base not matched to a gene. Here the CDR3 reads CASSYSDRGPEAFF. Here the CDR3 DNA reads TGTGCCAGCAGTTACTCAGACAGGGGGCCTGAAGCTTTCTTT.